This T cell receptor beta chain was captured by sequencing in a study of OX40 agonist ivuxolimab in advanced cancers. Sequencing used immunoSEQ multiplex PCR; TCRdb keeps in-frame clones, though not all of them. Of around 46,000 clones in the sample, roughly four fifths were seen once. Study-wide results and limits: In general, CD8+ T cells held more expanded clones than CD4+ did, on average.

The CDR3 runs 15 residues. Germline CDR1 LNHDA, CDR2 SQIVND (reference sequence). V was pared by 4 bases and J by 4 bases, with 14 bases between. This clone was seen only once. Antigen unknown. The sample here was CD4+ or CD8+ T cells sorted from blood, taken in a trial of the OX40 agonist ivuxolimab. The chain has TRBV19 and TRBJ1-3; D may be TRBD1 (5 bases). The sequence was obtained from an adult with an advanced solid tumor such as melanoma, head and neck, liver or kidney cancer. The CDR3, as DNA: TGTGCCAGTAGTAAACCCGGGGCCGGAGGAAACACCATATATTTT. Protein: CASSKPGAGGNTIYF.